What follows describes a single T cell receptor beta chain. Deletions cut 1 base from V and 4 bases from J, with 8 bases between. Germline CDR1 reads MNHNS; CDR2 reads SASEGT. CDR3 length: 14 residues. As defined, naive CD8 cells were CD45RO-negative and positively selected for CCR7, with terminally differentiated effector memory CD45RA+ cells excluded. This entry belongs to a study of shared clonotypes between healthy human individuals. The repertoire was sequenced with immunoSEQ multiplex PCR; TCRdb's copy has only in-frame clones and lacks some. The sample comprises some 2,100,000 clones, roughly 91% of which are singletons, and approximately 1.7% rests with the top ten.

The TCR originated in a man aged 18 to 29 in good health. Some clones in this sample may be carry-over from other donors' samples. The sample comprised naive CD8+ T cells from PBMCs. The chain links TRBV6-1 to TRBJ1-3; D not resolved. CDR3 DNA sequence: TGTGCCAGCAGTGAAGGTCCTAGGGGAAACACCATATATTTT. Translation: CASSEGPRGNTIYF.